This T cell receptor (beta chain) derives from a study of blood T cell repertoires in COVID-19. The authors' processing: Estimated nucleated cell counts came from reference gene primer amplification. Clones were read by immunoSEQ multiplex PCR, and TCRdb kept only the in-frame ones, dropping some. That table gives V, J and clone size, and the DNA gave D and trimming. The repertoire consists of tens of thousands of clones, with almost 85% occurring once and the leading ten covering 1.2%. Germline trimming cut 7 bases from V and 1 base from J; bases unmatched to any gene: 4. The germline CDR1 and CDR2 sequences are MDHEN and SYDVKM. There are 13 residues in the CDR3.

The chain recombines TRBV28 with TRBJ2-7, with TRBD2 matching over 7 bases. Sequenced sample: peripheral blood. The origin of this receptor is a woman at least 80 years old with acute or convalescent COVID-19. The CDR3 reads CASILSGSYEQYF. CDR3 nucleotides: TGTGCCAGCATCCTTAGCGGGTCCTACGAGCAGTACTTC.